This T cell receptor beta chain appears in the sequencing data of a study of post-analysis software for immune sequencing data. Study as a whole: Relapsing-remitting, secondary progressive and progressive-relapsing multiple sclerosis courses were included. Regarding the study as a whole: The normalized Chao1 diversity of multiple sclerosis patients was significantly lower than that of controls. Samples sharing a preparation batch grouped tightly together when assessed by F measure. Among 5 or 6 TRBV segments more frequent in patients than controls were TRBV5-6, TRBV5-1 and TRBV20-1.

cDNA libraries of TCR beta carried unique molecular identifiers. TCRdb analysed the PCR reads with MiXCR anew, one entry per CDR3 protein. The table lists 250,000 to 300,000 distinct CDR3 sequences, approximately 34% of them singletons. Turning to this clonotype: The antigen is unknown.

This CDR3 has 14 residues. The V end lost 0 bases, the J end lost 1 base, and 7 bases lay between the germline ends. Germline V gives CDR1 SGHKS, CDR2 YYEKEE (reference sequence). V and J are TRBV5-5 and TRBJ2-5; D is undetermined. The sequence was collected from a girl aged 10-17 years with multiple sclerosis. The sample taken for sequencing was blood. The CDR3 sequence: CASSLAWGQETQYF. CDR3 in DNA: TGTGCCAGCAGCTTGGCTTGGGGCCAAGAGACCCAGTACTTC.